This TCR beta chain was observed in a study of blood T cell repertoires in COVID-19. The germline V gene has CDR1 SGHTA and CDR2 FQGTGA. V was clipped by 1 base and J by 4 bases; unmatched bases: 8. The CDR3 sequence is 17 residues long. TCRdb's table, derived via immunoSEQ multiplex PCR, lists solely in-frame clones and lacks some. Of roughly 230,000 clones listed, almost 90% are singletons. The specimen sequenced was peripheral blood. This chain joins TRBV7-3 and TRBJ2-5; 11 bases fit TRBD1. This TCR came from a woman in her sixties or seventies with COVID-19, enrolled during active disease. The CDR3 nucleotides read TGTGCCAGCAGCTTAAACCCTGCGGGACAGGGGGGAGAGACCCAGTACTTC. As protein: CASSLNPAGQGGETQYF.